This T cell receptor (beta chain) was captured in a study of human T cells and chemical hapten exposure. This clonotype was counted at least ten times. Time point here: patch test 1, 2 weeks after DPC sensitization. The treatment denotes: therapeutic diphenylcyclopropenone sensitization with weekly scalp DPC. Individual cDNA molecules in this library carried unique molecular identifiers. TCRdb passed the RACE reads through MiXCR, listing each CDR3 protein once. The sample yields about 360,000 distinct CDR3 sequences, under 8% seen once. This CDR3 has 15 amino acids. CDR1 is DFQATT, CDR2 SNEGSKA, per germline (reference sequence). V shed 4 bases, J shed 5 bases, and the junction held 10 bases outside the gene matches.

Sequences were derived from whole blood, sampled in connection with sensitization to the hapten diphenylcyclopropenone (DPC). This sequence joins TRBV20-1 and TRBJ1-5; 8 bases line up with TRBD1. This TCR was sampled from a woman between 18 and 29 years old with alopecia areata. Some clones in this sample may be carry-over from other donors' samples. The CDR3, as DNA: TGCAGTGCTACAACGACAGGGGCGGTCCATCAGCCCCAGCATTTT. Its translation: CSATTTGAVHQPQHF.